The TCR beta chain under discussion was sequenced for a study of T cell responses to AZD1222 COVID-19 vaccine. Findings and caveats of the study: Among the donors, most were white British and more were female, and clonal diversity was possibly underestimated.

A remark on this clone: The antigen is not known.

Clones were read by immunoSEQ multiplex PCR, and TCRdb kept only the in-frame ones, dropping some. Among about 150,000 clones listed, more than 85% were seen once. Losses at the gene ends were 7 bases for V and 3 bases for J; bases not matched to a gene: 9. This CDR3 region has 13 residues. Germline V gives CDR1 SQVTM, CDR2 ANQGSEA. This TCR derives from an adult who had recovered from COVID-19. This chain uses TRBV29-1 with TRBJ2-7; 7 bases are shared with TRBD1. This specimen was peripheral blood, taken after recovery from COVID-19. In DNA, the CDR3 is TGCAGCGCAAGACAGGGAAATGGCTACGAGCAGTACTTC. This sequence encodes CSARQGNGYEQYF.